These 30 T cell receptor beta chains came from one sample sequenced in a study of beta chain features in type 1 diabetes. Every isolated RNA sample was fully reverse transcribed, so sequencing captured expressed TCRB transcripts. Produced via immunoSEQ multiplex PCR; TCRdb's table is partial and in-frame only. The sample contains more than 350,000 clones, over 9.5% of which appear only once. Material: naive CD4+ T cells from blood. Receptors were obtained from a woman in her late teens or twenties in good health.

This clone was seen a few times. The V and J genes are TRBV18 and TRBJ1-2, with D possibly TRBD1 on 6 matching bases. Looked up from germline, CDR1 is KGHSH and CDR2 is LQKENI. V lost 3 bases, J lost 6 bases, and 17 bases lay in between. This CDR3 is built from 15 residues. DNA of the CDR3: TGTGCCAGCTCACCCACCTCAGATACAGGGAATGGCTACACCTTC. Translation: CASSPTSDTGNGYTF.

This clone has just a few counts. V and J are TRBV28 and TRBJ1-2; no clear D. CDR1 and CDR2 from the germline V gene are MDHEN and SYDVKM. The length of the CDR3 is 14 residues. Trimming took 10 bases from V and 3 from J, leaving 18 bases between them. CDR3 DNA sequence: TGTGCCACACCGGGCGAATGGGGTGACTATGGCTACACCTTC. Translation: CATPGEWGDYGYTF.

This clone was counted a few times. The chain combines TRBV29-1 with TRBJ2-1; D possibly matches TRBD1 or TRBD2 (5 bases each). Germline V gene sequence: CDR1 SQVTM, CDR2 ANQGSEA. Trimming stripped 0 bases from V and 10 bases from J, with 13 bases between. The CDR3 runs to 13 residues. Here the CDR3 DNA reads TGCAGCGTTGAAGATGGTCCCCGGGACGAGCAGTTCTTC. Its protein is CSVEDGPRDEQFF.

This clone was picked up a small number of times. CDR3 sequence reads: CASSGLAGKYGQDTQYF. In DNA form, the CDR3 reads TGTGCCAGTAGTGGACTAGCGGGGAAATACGGCCAGGATACGCAGTATTTT. The chain employs TRBV19 and TRBJ2-3, with 12 bases that match TRBD2. The germline CDR1 and CDR2 sequences are LNHDA and SQIVND (reference sequence). J gave up 6 bases and V 5 bases, and 12 bases lay outside the gene matches. CDR3 length equals 17 residues.

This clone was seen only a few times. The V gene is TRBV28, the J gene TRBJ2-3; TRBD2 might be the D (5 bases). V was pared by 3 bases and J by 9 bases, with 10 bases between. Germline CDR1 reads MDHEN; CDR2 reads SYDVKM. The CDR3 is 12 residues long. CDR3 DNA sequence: TGTGCCAGCAGTTTTCTGAGGGCAACGCAGTATTTT. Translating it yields CASSFLRATQYF.

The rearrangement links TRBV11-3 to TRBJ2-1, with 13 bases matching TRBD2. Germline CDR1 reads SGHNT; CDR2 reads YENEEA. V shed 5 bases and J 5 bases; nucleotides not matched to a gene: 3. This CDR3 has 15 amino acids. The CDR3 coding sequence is TGTGCCAGCAGCCCCGGGACTAGCGGGGACAATGAGCAGTTCTTC. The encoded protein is CASSPGTSGDNEQFF.

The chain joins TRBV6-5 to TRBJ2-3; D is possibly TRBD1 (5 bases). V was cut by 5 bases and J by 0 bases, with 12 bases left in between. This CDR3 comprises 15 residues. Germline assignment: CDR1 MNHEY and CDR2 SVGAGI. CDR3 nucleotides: TGTGCCAGCAGTCCAGACAGACCTAGCACAGATACGCAGTATTTT. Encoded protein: CASSPDRPSTDTQYF.

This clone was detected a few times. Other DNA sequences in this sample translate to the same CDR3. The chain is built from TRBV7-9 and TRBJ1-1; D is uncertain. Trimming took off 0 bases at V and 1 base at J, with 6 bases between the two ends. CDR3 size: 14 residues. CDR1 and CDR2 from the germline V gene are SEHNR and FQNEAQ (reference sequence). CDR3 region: CASSLAGPNTEAFF. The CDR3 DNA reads TGTGCCAGCAGCTTAGCTGGACCGAACACTGAAGCTTTCTTT.

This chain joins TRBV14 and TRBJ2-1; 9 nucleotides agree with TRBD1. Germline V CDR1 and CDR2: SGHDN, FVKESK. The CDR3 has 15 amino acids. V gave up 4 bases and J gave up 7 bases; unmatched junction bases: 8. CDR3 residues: CASSLRDRVRNEQFF. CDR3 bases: TGTGCCAGCAGCCTCCGGGACAGGGTACGGAATGAGCAGTTCTTC.

The CDR3 loop reads CASSATGMTGELFF. In nucleotides, the CDR3 is TGTGCCAGCAGCGCCACAGGGATGACCGGGGAGCTGTTTTTT. This chain joins TRBV9 and TRBJ2-2; perhaps TRBD1 as D (6 bases). Germline V gives CDR1 SGDLS, CDR2 YYNGEE. Trimming left V 3 bases short and J 5 bases short, with 11 bases between. The CDR3 runs to 14 residues.

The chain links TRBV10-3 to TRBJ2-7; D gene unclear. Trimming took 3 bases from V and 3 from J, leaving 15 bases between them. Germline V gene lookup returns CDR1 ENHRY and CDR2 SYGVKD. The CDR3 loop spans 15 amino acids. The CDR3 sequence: CAISDTGGLFYEQYV. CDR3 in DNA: TGTGCCATCAGTGACACCGGCGGATTATTCTACGAGCAGTACGTC.

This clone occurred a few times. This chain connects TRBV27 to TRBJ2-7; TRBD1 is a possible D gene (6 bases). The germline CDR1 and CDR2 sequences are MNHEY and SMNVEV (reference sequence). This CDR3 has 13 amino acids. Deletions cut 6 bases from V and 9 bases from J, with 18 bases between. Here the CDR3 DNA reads TGTGCCAGCAGACTGCTGACAGGCTCAGGGCAGTACTTC. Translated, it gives CASRLLTGSGQYF.

The CDR3 nucleotides read TGTGCCATCAGTGAGTCCCGCGCTGAAGCTTTCTTT. This sequence encodes CAISESRAEAFF. The V gene is TRBV10-3, the J gene TRBJ1-1; no definite D call. Deletions cut 0 bases from V and 6 bases from J, with 5 bases between. The CDR3 is 12 amino acids. The germline V gene has CDR1 ENHRY and CDR2 SYGVKD.

This chain's CDR3 is CASSLVGYGYTF. The CDR3 DNA follows: TGTGCCAGCAGCTTAGTGGGCTATGGCTACACCTTC. This sequence joins TRBV7-9 and TRBJ1-2; unclear D gene. This CDR3 has 12 residues. Germline-derived CDR1 and CDR2 are SEHNR and FQNEAQ (reference sequence). V was shortened by 1 base and J by 4 bases, with 4 bases between the two germline ends.

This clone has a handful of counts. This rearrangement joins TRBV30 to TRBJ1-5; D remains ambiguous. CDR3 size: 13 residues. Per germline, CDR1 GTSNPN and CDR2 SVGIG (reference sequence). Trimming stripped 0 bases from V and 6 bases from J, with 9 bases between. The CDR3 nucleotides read TGTGCCTGGAGTGTACTTGAGGGTCAGCCCCAGCATTTT. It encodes CAWSVLEGQPQHF. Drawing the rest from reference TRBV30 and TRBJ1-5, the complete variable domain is SQTIHQWPATLVQPVGSPLSLECTVEGTSNPNLYWYRQAAGRGLQLLFYSVGIGQISSEVPQNLSASRPQDRQFILSSKKLLLSDSGFYLCAWSVLEGQPQHFGDGTRLSIL.

Here the CDR3 DNA reads TGTGCCAGCAGTGAATATGGCGAGCAGTACTTC. Translation: CASSEYGEQYF. The chain joins TRBV2 to TRBJ2-7, with D unresolved. Trimming pared 2 bases from V and 6 bases from J, leaving 5 bases between. Germline V gene sequence: CDR1 SNHLY, CDR2 FYNNEI. This CDR3 is built from 11 residues.

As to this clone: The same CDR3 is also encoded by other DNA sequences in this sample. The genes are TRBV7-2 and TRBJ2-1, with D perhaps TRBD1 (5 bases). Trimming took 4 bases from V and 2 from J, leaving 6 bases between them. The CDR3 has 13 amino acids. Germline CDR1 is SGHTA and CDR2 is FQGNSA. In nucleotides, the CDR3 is TGTGCCAGCAGCTCAGGGACCTACAATGAGCAGTTCTTC. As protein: CASSSGTYNEQFF.

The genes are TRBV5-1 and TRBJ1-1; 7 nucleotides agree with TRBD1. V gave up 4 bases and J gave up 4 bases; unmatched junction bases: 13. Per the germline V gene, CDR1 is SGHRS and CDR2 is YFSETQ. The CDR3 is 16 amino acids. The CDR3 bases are TGCGCCAGCAGCCACGTTACAGGGGCAAGTTCCACTGAAGCTTTCTTT. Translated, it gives CASSHVTGASSTEAFF.

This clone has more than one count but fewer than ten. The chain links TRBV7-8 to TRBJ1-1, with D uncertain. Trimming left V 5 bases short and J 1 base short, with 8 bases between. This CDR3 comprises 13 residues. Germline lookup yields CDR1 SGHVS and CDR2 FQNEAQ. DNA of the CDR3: TGTGCCAGCAGCCGCGGGAAGAACACTGAAGCTTTCTTT. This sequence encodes CASSRGKNTEAFF.

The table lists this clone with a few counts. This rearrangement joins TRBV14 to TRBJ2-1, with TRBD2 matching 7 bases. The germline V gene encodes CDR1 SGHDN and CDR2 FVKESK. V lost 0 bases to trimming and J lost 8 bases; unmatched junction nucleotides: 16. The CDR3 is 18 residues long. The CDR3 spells CASSQERREGLGMDEQFF. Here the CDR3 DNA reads TGTGCCAGCAGCCAAGAAAGGAGGGAGGGCCTAGGTATGGATGAGCAGTTCTTC.

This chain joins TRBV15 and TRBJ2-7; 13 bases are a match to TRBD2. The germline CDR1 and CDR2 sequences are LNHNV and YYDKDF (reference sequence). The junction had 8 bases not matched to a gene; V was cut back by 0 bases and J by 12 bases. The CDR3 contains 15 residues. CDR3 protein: CATSRDTSGRASLYF. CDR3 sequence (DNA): TGTGCCACCAGCAGAGATACTAGCGGGAGGGCGTCGCTGTACTTC.

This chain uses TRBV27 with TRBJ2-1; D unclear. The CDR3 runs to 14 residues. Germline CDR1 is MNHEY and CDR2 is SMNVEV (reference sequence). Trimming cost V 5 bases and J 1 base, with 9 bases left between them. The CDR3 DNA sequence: TGTGCCAGCAGTCGATCCGGGTCCTACAATGAGCAGTTCTTC. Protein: CASSRSGSYNEQFF.

CDR3: CASSVGEGTNNEQFF. The CDR3, as DNA: TGTGCCAGCAGCGTAGGCGAGGGGACTAACAATGAGCAGTTCTTC. The chain combines TRBV9 with TRBJ2-1; 7 bases line up with TRBD2. The germline gives CDR1 SGDLS, CDR2 YYNGEE. The CDR3 covers 15 residues. V shed 0 bases and J 5 bases; nucleotides not matched to a gene: 5.

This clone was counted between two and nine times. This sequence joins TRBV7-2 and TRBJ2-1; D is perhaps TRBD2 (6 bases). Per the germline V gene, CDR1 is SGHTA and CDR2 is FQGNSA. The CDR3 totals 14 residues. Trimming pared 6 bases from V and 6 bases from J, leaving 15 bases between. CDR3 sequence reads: CASRRSSVRNEQFF. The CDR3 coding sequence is TGTGCCAGCAGGCGATCTAGCGTTCGCAATGAGCAGTTCTTC.

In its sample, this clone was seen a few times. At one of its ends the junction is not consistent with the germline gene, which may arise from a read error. The CDR3 loop reads CASSQDQGVEPGLVCVF. The CDR3 DNA reads as TGTGCCAGCAGCCAGGACCAGGGGGTAGAACCGGGACTAGTTTGTGTCTTC. The chain combines TRBV14 with TRBJ2-1; TRBD2 might be the D (8 bases). Germline loops: CDR1 SGHDN, CDR2 FVKESK. CDR3 length: 17 residues.

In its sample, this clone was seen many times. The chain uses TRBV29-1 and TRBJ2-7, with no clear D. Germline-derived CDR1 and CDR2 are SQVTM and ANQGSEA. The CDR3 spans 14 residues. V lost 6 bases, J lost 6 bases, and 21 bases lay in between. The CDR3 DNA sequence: TGCAGCGTGGCCATGGCAGTCACGAGCCTCGAGCAGTACTTC. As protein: CSVAMAVTSLEQYF.

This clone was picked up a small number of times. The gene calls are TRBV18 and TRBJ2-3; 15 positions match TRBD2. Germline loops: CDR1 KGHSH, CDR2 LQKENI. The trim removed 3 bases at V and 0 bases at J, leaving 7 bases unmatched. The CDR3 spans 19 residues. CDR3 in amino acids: CASSPAGLAGGPSTDTQYF. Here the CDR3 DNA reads TGTGCCAGCTCACCGGCGGGACTAGCGGGGGGACCCAGCACAGATACGCAGTATTTT.

CDR3 in amino acids: CASSLNAGNEQFF. The CDR3 DNA follows: TGTGCCAGCAGCTTAAATGCGGGGAATGAGCAGTTCTTC. The chain links TRBV7-3 to TRBJ2-1; perhaps TRBD2 as D (6 bases). The V end was cut by 1 base, the J end by 7 bases, with 8 bases between. This CDR3 has 13 amino acids. The germline V gene has CDR1 SGHTA and CDR2 FQGTGA. Variable domain in full (rest from reference TRBV7-3 and TRBJ2-1): GAGVSQTPSNKVTEKGKYVELRCDPISGHTALYWYRQSLGQGPEFLIYFQGTGAADDSGLPNDRFFAVRPEGSVSTLKIQRTERGDSAVYLCASSLNAGNEQFFGPGTRLTVL.

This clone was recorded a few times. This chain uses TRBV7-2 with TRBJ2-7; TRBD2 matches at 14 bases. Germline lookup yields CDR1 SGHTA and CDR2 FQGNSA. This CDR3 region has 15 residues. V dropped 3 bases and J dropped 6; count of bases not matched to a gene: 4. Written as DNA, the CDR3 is TGTGCCAGCAGCTTGGGACTAGCGGGGGTACGCGAGCAGTACGTC. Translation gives CASSLGLAGVREQYV.

The CDR3: CSVETALNTEAFF. CDR3 in DNA: TGCAGCGTTGAAACGGCACTGAACACTGAAGCTTTCTTT. The rearrangement joins TRBV29-1 to TRBJ1-1; D ambiguous. Germline CDR1 SQVTM, CDR2 ANQGSEA. Trimming removed 2 bases at V and 0 bases at J, with 7 bases between. This CDR3 is 13 amino acids long. The full variable domain, its missing parts supplied by reference TRBV29-1 and TRBJ1-1, is SAVISQKPSRDICQRGTSLTIQCQVDSQVTMMFWYRQQPGQSLTLIATANQGSEATYESGFVIDKFPISRPNLTFSTLTVSNMSPEDSSIYLCSVETALNTEAFFGQGTRLTVV.